This entry lists 10 T cell receptor beta chains sequenced from one sample in a study of shared clonotypes between healthy human individuals. Repertoires were generated with immunoSEQ multiplex PCR, while TCRdb's copy carries only in-frame clones and drops some. The repertoire includes about 960,000 clones, around 80% of them detected once, and roughly 1.5% sits in the top ten. Sequenced input: memory CD4+ T cells sorted from blood. The subset is: CD45RA-negative fraction. Receptor source: a man between 18 and 29 years old in good health.

This clone has a handful of counts. CDR3 sequence reads: CASSDQTAYNEQFF. The CDR3 DNA reads TGTGCCAGCAGCGACCAAACGGCCTACAATGAGCAGTTCTTC. The chain joins TRBV11-3 to TRBJ2-1; D is unclear. V was cut by 5 bases and J by 2 bases, with 10 bases left in between. The CDR3 spans 14 residues. The germline CDR1 and CDR2 sequences are SGHNT and YENEEA.

This chain links TRBV6-5 with TRBJ2-3; D is unresolved. From germline, CDR1 is MNHEY and CDR2 SVGAGI. Trimming took off 8 bases at V and 4 bases at J, with 13 bases between the two ends. The CDR3 has 13 amino acids. The CDR3 DNA sequence: TGTGCCAGCGATGGGCGTTTGGCAGATACGCAGTATTTT. It codes for CASDGRLADTQYF.

Turning to this clone: This may come from a read error, since a much larger clone is one base off. Other nucleotide sequences in the sample specify the same CDR3. The chain links TRBV7-2 to TRBJ1-5, with D possibly matching TRBD1 (6 bases). Germline V gene data show CDR1 as SGHTA and CDR2 as FQGNSA. The CDR3 is made up of 13 amino acids. Between the trimmed V and J ends, which lost 5 bases and 5 bases, there was a span of 10 bases. DNA for the CDR3: TGTGCCAGCAGCCCAAGGGGGGATCAGCCCCAGCATTTT. It translates to CASSPRGDQPQHF. The full variable domain, in which reference TRBV7-2 and TRBJ1-5 provide the parts outside the CDR3, is GAGVSQSPSNKVTEKGKDVELRCDPISGHTALYWYRQSLGQGLEFLIYFQGNSAPDKSGLPSDRFSAERTGGSVSTLTIQRTQQEDSAVYLCASSPRGDQPQHFGDGTRLSIL.

The sample holds one count of this clone. The chain has TRBV9 and TRBJ1-3, with a weak D call TRBD1 (6 bases). V shed 4 bases and J shed 4 bases, with 12 bases lying between them. Germline CDR1 reads SGDLS; CDR2 reads YYNGEE. The CDR3 loop spans 14 amino acids. The CDR3 DNA follows: TGTGCCAGCAGCCCGCAGACAGGAGGAAACACCATATATTTT. It specifies CASSPQTGGNTIYF.

The rearrangement links TRBV10-3 to TRBJ2-3; 9 nucleotides agree with TRBD2. The CDR3 is 15 residues long. V was pared by 10 bases and J by 3 bases, with 11 bases of the junction left unmatched. From germline, CDR1 is ENHRY and CDR2 SYGVKD. The CDR3 bases are TGTGCCACCTCACCGGGGCGGGGGGGTACAGATACGCAGTATTTT. This codes for CATSPGRGGTDTQYF.

The chain carries TRBV7-9 and TRBJ2-1; 10 bases align to TRBD1. CDR1 SEHNR and CDR2 FQNEAQ come from the germline V gene (reference sequence). V shed 5 bases and J 2 bases; nucleotides not matched to a gene: 3. This CDR3 is built from 15 residues. The CDR3 nucleotides read TGTGCCAGCAGCCCAGGGACAGGGGCCTACAATGAGCAGTTCTTC. Translation gives CASSPGTGAYNEQFF.

The chain has TRBV6-1 and TRBJ1-3; D gene unclear. Trimming shortened V by 2 bases and J by 0 bases, and 8 bases separated the two germline ends. Looked up from germline, CDR1 is MNHNS and CDR2 is SASEGT. The CDR3 has 15 residues. The CDR3, as DNA: TGTGCCAGCAGTGAACGATCGAGCTCTGGAAACACCATATATTTT. Translation: CASSERSSSGNTIYF.

The chain uses TRBV7-9 and TRBJ2-5; D assignment may be TRBD1 or TRBD2 (5 bases each). Germline V CDR1 and CDR2: SEHNR, FQNEAQ (reference sequence). The CDR3 extends over 14 amino acids. Trimming shortened V by 1 base and J by 7 bases, and 13 bases separated the two germline ends. CDR3 coding DNA: TGTGCCAGCAGCTTAGTGGACGGGGCTGGGACCCAGTACTTC. Translation: CASSLVDGAGTQYF.

V usage is TRBV5-1 and J usage is TRBJ1-2, with D tentatively TRBD1 (5 bases). The CDR3 runs 15 residues. Germline CDR1 and CDR2: SGHRS and YFSETQ. V lost 4 bases and J 8 bases, leaving 21 bases between the germline ends. The CDR3 loop reads CASSKTGTVGLGYTF. In nucleotides, the CDR3 is TGCGCCAGCAGCAAGACCGGGACGGTTGGTCTCGGCTACACCTTC.

The CDR3 sequence: CATRGASSYNEQFF. CDR3 bases: TGTGCCACGAGGGGGGCGAGCTCCTACAATGAGCAGTTCTTC. The chain links TRBV19 to TRBJ2-1; either TRBD1 or TRBD2 may fit D (6 bases each). Trimming shortened V by 10 bases and J by 0 bases, and 13 bases separated the two germline ends. Per germline, CDR1 LNHDA and CDR2 SQIVND (reference sequence). This CDR3 contains 14 residues. The variable domain in full, completed from reference TRBV19 and TRBJ2-1, reads DGGITQSPKYLFRKEGQNVTLSCEQNLNHDAMYWYRQDPGQGLRLIYYSQIVNDFQKGDIAEGYSVSREKKESFPLTVTSAQKNPTAFYLCATRGASSYNEQFFGPGTRLTVL.